The next 4 T cell receptor beta chains were all read from a single sample in a study of blood T cell repertoires in COVID-19. This table comes from immunoSEQ multiplex PCR, and its TCRdb copy is limited to in-frame clones, with some not included. The sample yields some 46,000 clones, around 90% seen once. Sequencing input: peripheral blood. These receptor sequences come from a man aged 60 to 69 with active COVID-19.

The J gene is TRBJ1-6, the V gene TRBV6-1; D gene uncertain. The germline CDR1 and CDR2 sequences are MNHNS and SASEGT. The CDR3 length is 17 residues. Trimming left V 4 bases short and J 3 bases short, with 16 bases between. In nucleotides, the CDR3 is TGTGCCAGCAGTGGCCAACCGGGGAAGGACTATAATTCACCCCTCCACTTT. It is translated as CASSGQPGKDYNSPLHF.

This clone was picked up one time. The junction does not match germline at one end; this may be a read error. V is TRBV28 and J is TRBJ1-4; TRBD1 might be the D (6 bases). The V gene's germline CDR1 is MDHEN and CDR2 SYDVKM. This CDR3 spans 17 amino acids. CDR3 bases: TGTGCCAGCAGTCTATGGGTTACAGGGCCCGAGGATGAAAAACTGTTTTTT. Residues: CASSLWVTGPEDEKLFF.

The CDR3 nucleotides read TGCAGTGCTAGTGGAGGGGCAGGGGGGTTAACCTCTGGAAACACCATATATTTT. Amino acid sequence: CSASGGAGGLTSGNTIYF. V usage is TRBV20-1 and J usage is TRBJ1-3; 7 bases are a match to TRBD1. The V and J ends lost 3 bases and 0 bases, in that order; junction bases with no gene match: 14. The CDR3 covers 18 residues. Looked up from germline, CDR1 is DFQATT and CDR2 is SNEGSKA (reference sequence).

This clone appeared a few times. The chain has TRBV4-2 and TRBJ2-5; possibly TRBD1 for D (5 bases). CDR1 is LGHNA and CDR2 is YNFKEQ in the germline V gene. V gave up 5 bases and J gave up 5 bases, with 12 bases separating them. The CDR3 has 13 amino acids. The CDR3 region has the DNA TGTGCCAGCAGCGAAGGGCCAGGGGAGACCCAGTACTTC. Its protein is CASSEGPGETQYF.